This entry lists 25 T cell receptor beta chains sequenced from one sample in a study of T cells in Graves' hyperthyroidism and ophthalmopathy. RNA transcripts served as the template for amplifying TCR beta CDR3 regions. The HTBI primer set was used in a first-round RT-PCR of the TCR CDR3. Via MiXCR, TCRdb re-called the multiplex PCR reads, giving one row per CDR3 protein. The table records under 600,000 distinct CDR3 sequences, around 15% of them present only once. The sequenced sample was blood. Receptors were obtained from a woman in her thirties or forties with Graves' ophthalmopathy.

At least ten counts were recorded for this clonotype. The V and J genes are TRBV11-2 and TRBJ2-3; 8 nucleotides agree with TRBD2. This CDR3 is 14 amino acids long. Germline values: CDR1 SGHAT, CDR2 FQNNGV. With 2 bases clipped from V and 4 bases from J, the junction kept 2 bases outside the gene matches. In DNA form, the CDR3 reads TGTGCCAGCAGCTTAAGCGGGAGTGCAGATACGCAGTATTTT. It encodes CASSLSGSADTQYF.

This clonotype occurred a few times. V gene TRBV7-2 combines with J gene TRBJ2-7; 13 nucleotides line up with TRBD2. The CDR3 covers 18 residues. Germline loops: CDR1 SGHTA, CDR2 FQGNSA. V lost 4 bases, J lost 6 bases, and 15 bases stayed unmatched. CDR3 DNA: TGTGCCAGCAGCTCCAAGACTAGCGGGAGGACCCCGACGGGCGAGCAGTACTTC. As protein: CASSSKTSGRTPTGEQYF.

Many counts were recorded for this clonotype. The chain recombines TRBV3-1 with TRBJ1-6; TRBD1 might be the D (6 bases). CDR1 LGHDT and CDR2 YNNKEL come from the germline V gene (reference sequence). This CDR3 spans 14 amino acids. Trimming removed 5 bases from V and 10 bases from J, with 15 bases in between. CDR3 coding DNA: TGTGCCAGCAGCTACGACAGGTTTGGCTCACCCCTCCACTTT. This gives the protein CASSYDRFGSPLHF.

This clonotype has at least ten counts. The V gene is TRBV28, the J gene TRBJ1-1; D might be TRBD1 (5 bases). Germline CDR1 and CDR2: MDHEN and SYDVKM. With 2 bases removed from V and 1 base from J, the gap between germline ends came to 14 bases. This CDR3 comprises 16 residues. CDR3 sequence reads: CASSLRPGRRNTEAFF. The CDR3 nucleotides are TGTGCCAGCAGTTTAAGGCCGGGACGTAGGAACACTGAAGCTTTCTTT.

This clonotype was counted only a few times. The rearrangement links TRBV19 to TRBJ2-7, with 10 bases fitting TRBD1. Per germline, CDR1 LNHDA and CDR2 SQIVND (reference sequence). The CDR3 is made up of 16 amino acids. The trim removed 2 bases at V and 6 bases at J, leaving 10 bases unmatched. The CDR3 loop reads CASSIQARQGAFEQYF. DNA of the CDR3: TGTGCCAGTAGTATACAGGCTCGACAGGGGGCTTTCGAGCAGTACTTC.

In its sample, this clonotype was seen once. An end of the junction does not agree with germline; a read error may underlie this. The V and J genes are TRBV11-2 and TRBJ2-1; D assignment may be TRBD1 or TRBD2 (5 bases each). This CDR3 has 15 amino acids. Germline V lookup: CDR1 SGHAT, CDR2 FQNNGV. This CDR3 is CASSTEGNSHNEQFF. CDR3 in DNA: TGTGCCAGCAGCACAGAGGGGAACTCCCACAATGAGCAGTTCTTC.

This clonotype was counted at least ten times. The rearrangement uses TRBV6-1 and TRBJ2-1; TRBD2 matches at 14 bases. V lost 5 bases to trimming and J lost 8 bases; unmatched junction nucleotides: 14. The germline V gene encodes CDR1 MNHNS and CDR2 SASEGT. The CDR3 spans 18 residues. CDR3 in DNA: TGTGCCAGCAGTACCCGGGGGACTAGCGGGAGTGGATTCCATGAGCAGTTCTTC. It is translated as CASSTRGTSGSGFHEQFF.

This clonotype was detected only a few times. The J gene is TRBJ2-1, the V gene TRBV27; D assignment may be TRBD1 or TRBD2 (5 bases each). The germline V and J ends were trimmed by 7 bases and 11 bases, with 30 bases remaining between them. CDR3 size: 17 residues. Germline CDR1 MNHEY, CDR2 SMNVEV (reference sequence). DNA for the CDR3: TGTGCCAGCATCCCCGAACCGGGGCAGGTCGGGAAGAGGAAGCAGTTCTTC. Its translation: CASIPEPGQVGKRKQFF.

This CDR3 is CASSLYPGEVAKNIQYF. In DNA, the CDR3 is TGTGCCAGCAGCCTTTACCCGGGGGAGGTGGCCAAAAACATTCAGTACTTC. The chain uses TRBV7-9 and TRBJ2-4, with a weak D call TRBD2 (6 bases). Trimming shortened V by 5 bases and J by 1 base, and 18 bases separated the two germline ends. The CDR3 spans 17 residues. Germline CDR1 and CDR2: SEHNR and FQNEAQ (reference sequence).

The CDR3 DNA reads as TGTGCCACGACAGGGCATGGCTACACCTTC. Protein: CATTGHGYTF. The chain carries TRBV9 and TRBJ1-2; TRBD1 aligns across 7 bases. With 9 bases clipped from V and 6 bases from J, the junction kept 2 bases outside the gene matches. The CDR3 is 10 amino acids. Germline lookup yields CDR1 SGDLS and CDR2 YYNGEE.

CDR3 in amino acids: CASSSTGLALWDEQYF. The DNA for the CDR3 is TGTGCCAGCAGTTCGACGGGACTAGCTCTCTGGGACGAGCAGTACTTC. This rearrangement joins TRBV27 to TRBJ2-7, with 9 bases lining up with TRBD2. V gave up 4 bases and J gave up 5 bases; unmatched junction bases: 12. Germline values: CDR1 MNHEY, CDR2 SMNVEV (reference sequence). This CDR3 is 16 amino acids long.

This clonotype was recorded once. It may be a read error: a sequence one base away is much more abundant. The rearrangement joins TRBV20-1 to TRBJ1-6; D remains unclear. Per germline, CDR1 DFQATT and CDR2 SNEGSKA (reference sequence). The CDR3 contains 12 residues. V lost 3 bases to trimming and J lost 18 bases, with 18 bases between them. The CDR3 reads CSASTPPGSPHF. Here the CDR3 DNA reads TGCAGTGCTAGTACGCCCCCGGGCTCTCCCCACTTT.

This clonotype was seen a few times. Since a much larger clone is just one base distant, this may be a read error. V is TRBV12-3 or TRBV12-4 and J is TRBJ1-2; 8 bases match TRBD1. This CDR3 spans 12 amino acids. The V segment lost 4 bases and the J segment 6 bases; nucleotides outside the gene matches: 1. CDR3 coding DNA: TGTGCCAGCAGTTCAGGGGGCCATGGCTACACCTTC. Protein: CASSSGGHGYTF.

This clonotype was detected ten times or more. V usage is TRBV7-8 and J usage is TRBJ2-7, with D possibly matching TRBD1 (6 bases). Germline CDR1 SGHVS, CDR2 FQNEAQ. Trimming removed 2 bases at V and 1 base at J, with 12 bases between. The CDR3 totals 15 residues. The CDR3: CASSLIPDRSYEQYF. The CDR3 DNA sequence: TGTGCCAGCAGCTTAATCCCGGACAGATCCTACGAGCAGTACTTC.

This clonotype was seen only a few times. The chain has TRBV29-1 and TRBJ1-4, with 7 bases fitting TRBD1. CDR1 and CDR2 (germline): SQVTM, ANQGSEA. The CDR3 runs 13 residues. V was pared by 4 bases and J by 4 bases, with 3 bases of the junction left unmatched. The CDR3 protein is CSVGRQGNEKLFF. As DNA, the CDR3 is TGCAGCGTTGGGCGACAGGGTAATGAAAAACTGTTTTTT.

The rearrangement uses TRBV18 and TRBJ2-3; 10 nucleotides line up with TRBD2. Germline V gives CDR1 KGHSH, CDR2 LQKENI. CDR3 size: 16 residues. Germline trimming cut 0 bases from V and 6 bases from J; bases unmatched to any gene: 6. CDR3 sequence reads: CASSPPKRGGWDTQYF. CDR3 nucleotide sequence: TGTGCCAGCTCACCACCGAAGCGGGGGGGCTGGGATACGCAGTATTTT.

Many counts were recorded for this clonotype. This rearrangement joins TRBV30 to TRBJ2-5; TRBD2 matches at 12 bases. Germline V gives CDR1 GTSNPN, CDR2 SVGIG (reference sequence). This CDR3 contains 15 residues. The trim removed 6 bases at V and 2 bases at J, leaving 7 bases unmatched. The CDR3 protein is CACELAGGPQETQYF. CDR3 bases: TGTGCCTGTGAACTAGCGGGGGGCCCTCAAGAGACCCAGTACTTC.

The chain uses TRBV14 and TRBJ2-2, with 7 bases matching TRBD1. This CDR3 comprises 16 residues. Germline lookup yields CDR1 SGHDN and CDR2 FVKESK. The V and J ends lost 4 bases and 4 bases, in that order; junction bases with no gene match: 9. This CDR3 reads CASSRLSGQVTGELFF. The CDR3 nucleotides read TGTGCCAGCAGCCGGCTCTCAGGACAGGTCACCGGGGAGCTGTTTTTT.

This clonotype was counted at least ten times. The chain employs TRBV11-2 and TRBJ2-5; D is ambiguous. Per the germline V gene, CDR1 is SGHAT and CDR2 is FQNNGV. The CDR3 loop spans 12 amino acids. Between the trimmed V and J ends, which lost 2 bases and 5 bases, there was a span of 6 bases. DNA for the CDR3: TGTGCCAGCAGCTTACTCTGGGAGACCCAGTACTTC. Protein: CASSLLWETQYF.

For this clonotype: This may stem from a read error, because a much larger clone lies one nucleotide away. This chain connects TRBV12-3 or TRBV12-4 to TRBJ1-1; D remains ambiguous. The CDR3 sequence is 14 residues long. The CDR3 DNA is TGTGACAGCAGTCCGATGAGTTCGAACACTGAAGCTTTCTTT. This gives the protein CDSSPMSSNTEAFF.

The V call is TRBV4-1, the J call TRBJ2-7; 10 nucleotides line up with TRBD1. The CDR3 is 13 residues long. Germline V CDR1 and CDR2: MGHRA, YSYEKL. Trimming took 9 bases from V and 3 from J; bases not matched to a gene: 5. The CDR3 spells CASTRDRGYEQYF. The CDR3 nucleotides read TGCGCCAGTACTAGGGACAGGGGCTACGAGCAGTACTTC.

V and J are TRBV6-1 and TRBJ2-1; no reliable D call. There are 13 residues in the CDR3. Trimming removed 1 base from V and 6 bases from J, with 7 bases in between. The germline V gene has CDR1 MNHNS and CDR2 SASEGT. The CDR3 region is CASSEGAFNEQFF. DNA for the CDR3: TGTGCCAGCAGTGAAGGGGCATTCAATGAGCAGTTCTTC.

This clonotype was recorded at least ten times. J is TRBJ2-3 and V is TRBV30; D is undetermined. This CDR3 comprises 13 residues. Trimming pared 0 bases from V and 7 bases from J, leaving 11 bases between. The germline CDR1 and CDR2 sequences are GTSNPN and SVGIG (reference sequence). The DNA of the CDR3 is TGTGCCTGGAGTGTAATGCAAGGGTATACGCAGTATTTT. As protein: CAWSVMQGYTQYF.

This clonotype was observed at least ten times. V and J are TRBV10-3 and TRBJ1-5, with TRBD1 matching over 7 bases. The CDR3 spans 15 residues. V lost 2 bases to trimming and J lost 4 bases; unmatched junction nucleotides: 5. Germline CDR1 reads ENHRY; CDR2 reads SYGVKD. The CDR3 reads CAISEGTAANQPQHF. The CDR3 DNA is TGTGCCATCAGTGAGGGGACAGCCGCTAATCAGCCCCAGCATTTT.

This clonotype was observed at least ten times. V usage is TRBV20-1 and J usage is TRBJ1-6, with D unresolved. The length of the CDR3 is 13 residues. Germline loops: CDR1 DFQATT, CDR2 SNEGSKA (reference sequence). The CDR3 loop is CVTPREDNSPLHF. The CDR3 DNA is TGCGTGACTCCCCGGGAGGATAATTCACCCCTCCACTTT.